These T cell receptor beta chains were read from a single sample in a study of lymphopenia after photon versus proton radiotherapy. Assay used: immunoSEQ multiplex PCR; TCRdb lists only in-frame clones, some missing. The table shows about 53,000 clones, with over 70% occurring only once. Sequenced here: peripheral blood, sampled from a patient treated with photon-based radiotherapy. The receptors were gathered from a man between 45 and 60 years old with gastric cancer. Both conserved end residues are part of each CDR3. A D gene is named only where the DNA matches it firmly. Clone size is stated in some rows and not others, as once, few, many or a class when expanded.

>TRBJ1-5|NA|TRBV28|NA
CASSLGLRQPQHF
>TRBJ1-1|TRBD1|TRBV7-8|NA
CASSKPTGGTEAFF
>TRBJ1-2|TRBD1|TRBV28|NA
CASMSGQGRSGYTF
>TRBJ1-3|TRBD1|TRBV5-5|NA
CASSPGTGVGSGNTIYF
>TRBJ2-1|NA|TRBV27|once
CASRGRPADPSYNEQFF
>TRBJ2-7|NA|TRBV7-9|NA
CASSSDRSSYEQYF
>TRBJ2-1|TRBD2|TRBV5-1|once
CASSPGTSGASRGFVRFF
>TRBJ1-1|NA|TRBV27|NA
CASTKRTAGTTEAFF
>TRBJ2-2|NA|TRBV28|NA
CASTPQKTGELFF
>TRBJ2-7|TRBD1|TRBV13|NA
CASSSFRDRSSYEQYF
>TRBJ2-3|NA|TRBV5-5|NA
CASSLKQQSTDTQYF
>TRBJ2-5|TRBD1|TRBV7-7|NA
CASSLGGDRGGTQYF
>TRBJ1-4|TRBD1|TRBV7-9|NA
CASSITGTGVEKLFF
>TRBJ2-3|TRBD2|TRBV28|once
CASPSGVAGRTDTQYF
>TRBJ2-3|NA|TRBV5-1|few
CASSSKGGVDTQYF
>TRBJ2-7|TRBD2|TRBV28|NA
CASSGTSVFYEQYF
>TRBJ2-5|TRBD2|TRBV5-4|NA
CASSLEGGPVETQYF
>TRBJ2-7|TRBD2|TRBV19|NA
CASSGRASDYEQYF
>TRBJ2-6|NA|TRBV7-9|NA
CASSSLGQSPSGANVLTF
>TRBJ1-1|NA|TRBV7-6|few
CASSSQGYTEAFF
>TRBJ2-7|NA|TRBV11-3|NA
CASSLDATAYEQYF
>TRBJ1-1|NA|TRBV19|NA
CASSIPGRWNTEAFF
>TRBJ1-2|TRBD1|TRBV28|NA
CASRNTGGNYGYTF
>TRBJ2-5|NA|TRBV28|NA
CASSRETSQETQYF
>TRBJ1-2|NA|TRBV4-2|NA
CASSQEISGRSYGYTF
>TRBJ1-2|NA|TRBV7-9|medium-sized
CASSLTELYGYTF
>TRBJ2-1|TRBD2|TRBV29-1|NA
CSVNPLSGRNNEQFF
>TRBJ2-7|TRBD2|TRBV28|NA
CASSSSQRGYEQYF
>TRBJ1-2|NA|TRBV19|NA
CASSSRQDPTFNYGYTF